This T cell receptor (beta chain) derives from a study of spatial heterogeneity in lung cancer (dated by TCRdb to the late 2010s). Study-wide context: More beta-chain than alpha-chain transcripts were consistently detected, likely reflecting higher beta-chain transcript abundance. In non-small cell lung cancer, the study quantitatively compared TCR alpha and beta repertoires across several tumor regions, matched nontumor lung, and blood. In the raw uncorrected reads, each unique combination of TCR and UMI appeared more than ten times on average. The study linked features of the TCR repertoire to counts of nonsynonymous mutations, which were determined by whole-exome sequencing of tumor tissue. At surgery, hundreds of tumor regions, roughly 62 matched nontumor lung samples and 45 to 60 PBMC samples were TCR-sequenced for both alpha and beta chains.

Library preparation was by 5' RACE. Sequencer: NextSeq 500. The TCR library protocol attached a unique molecular identifier to each TCR cDNA molecule to allow correction of PCR and sequencing errors. The study's own analysis went as follows. TCR identification, UMI-based error correction and CDR3 extraction were performed with Decombinator tools. TCRs above a frequency of 2 per 1,000, corresponding to the top 1% of the tumor frequency distribution, were defined as expanded. Renyi diversity was computed with the R vegan package after each repertoire had been subsampled 100 times to 5,000 TCRs. To build CDR3 similarity networks, amino acid triplet string-kernel similarity was used, and CDR3s were connected when their pairwise similarity was above 0.82. Using fastp trimming at Q25 and MiXCR clonotype assembly, TCRdb reanalyzed the public sequencing data and kept in-frame beta chains. CDR3 protein sequences are deduplicated, and each keeps its most common genes and DNA. The V and J calls follow TCRdb's processing rather than the paper's. The sample has tens of thousands of distinct CDR3 sequences on record, approximately 8% of them singletons. The ten largest clones represent over 12% of the sample.

The investigation overall reported the following: Confirming at a functional level the hypothesis that regional TCRs recognize regional mutations was considered to require additional single-cell paired TCR alpha and beta sequencing. Ubiquitous expanded tumor TCRs showed up in blood more often at tumor resection than at routine follow-up.

The sample's time point label, decoded: sample taken at primary tumor resection. For TCR sequencing, whole RNA was extracted from tumor and nontumor lung tissue, or from cryopreserved PBMC samples, and no cell sorting was done. The donors were some 72 patients from the lung TRACERx cohort who had early-stage, untreated non-small cell lung cancer. Only patients with enough RNA available from two or more tumor regions were chosen for TCR sequencing. This clonotype was seen more than once but under ten times. What antigen it recognizes has not been identified. No much larger clonotype is one base removed from it; base qualities were not supplied. This TCR came from a female donor with early-stage non-small cell lung cancer. The material sequenced was PBMCs, taken at surgery.

CDR3 protein: CASSWEGRTVNTEAFF. Read as DNA, the sequence is TGCGCCAGCAGCTGGGAAGGCAGGACTGTGAACACTGAAGCTTTCTTT. The rearranged segments are TRBV5-1 and TRBJ1-1, with no confident D gene call. Measured from the cysteine to the phenylalanine, the CDR3 is 16 residues long. The DNA shown is the 48-base CDR3, in frame from base 1. V is reduced by 3 bases and J by 0 bases, leaving a spacing of 15 bases between them. In the germline V gene, CDR1 corresponds to SGHRS and CDR2 to YFSETQ.